This TCR beta chain is from a study of identical twins. The study, taken as a whole, reports: Twins shared beta out-of-frame sequences in excess, but this excess was weaker. Among monozygotic twins, out-of-frame TCR alpha sharing exceeded what models predicted.

Template switching supplied a universal primer site; unique molecular identifiers were carried on the cDNA. MiXCR was run by TCRdb on the 5' RACE reads, yielding one entry per CDR3 protein. The sample shows 640,000 or so distinct CDR3 sequences, 5.5% to 7.5% of them seen only once. Of note for this clonotype: The antigen is undetermined.

Germline V lookup: CDR1 SGHDT, CDR2 YYEEEE. With 0 bases removed from V and 6 bases from J, the gap between germline ends came to 16 bases. This CDR3 spans 15 amino acids. Source material: naive T cells sorted from blood. The sequence came from a young man in good health. The chain recombines TRBV5-6 with TRBJ2-7; D is perhaps TRBD1 (6 bases). The CDR3 nucleotides read TGTGCCAGCAGCTTGGTCACAGGGAAGGGTAGCGAGCAGTACTTC. Residues: CASSLVTGKGSEQYF.